These T cell receptor beta chains were read from a single sample in a study of cytomegalovirus exposure and HLA in healthy donors. The assay was immunoSEQ multiplex PCR, and TCRdb's table has in-frame clones only and misses some. The sample lists about 130,000 clones; about 78% were seen once. Sequencing was performed on PBMCs. All receptors come from a man aged 25 to 45 in good health and CMV-seronegative. Both conserved end residues are part of each CDR3. Fields, in order: clone size, D gene, J gene, V gene, CDR3 protein, CDR3 DNA. The D gene is left open where the match is weak. Clone sizes are given selectively: once, few, many, or a class where the clone is expanded.

>-|TRBD2|TRBJ2-1|TRBV6-4
CASRATGGGSYNEQFF
TGTGCCAGCAGGGCAACGGGGGGTGGCTCCTACAATGAGCAGTTCTTC
>-|-|TRBJ2-1|TRBV6-4
CASSRDPTLGYEQFF
TGCGCCAGCAGCCGAGACCCCACCTTGGGCTATGAGCAGTTCTTC
>-|TRBD1|TRBJ1-5|TRBV6-1
CASGQDQPQHF
TGTGCCAGTGGACAGGATCAGCCCCAGCATTTT
>few|-|TRBJ2-5|TRBV5-1
CASSLEGEETQYF
TGCGCCAGCAGCTTGGAGGGGGAAGAGACCCAGTACTTC
>-|-|TRBJ2-3|TRBV4-1
CATRVWGNTDTQYF
TGCGCCACCAGGGTTTGGGGCAACACAGATACGCAGTATTTT
>-|TRBD1|TRBJ2-7|TRBV7-2
CASSIRQGWYEQYF
TGTGCCAGCAGCATAAGACAGGGGTGGTACGAGCAGTACTTC
>-|-|TRBJ1-2|TRBV28
CASSSGDYGYTF
TGTGCCAGCAGTTCAGGGGACTATGGCTACACCTTC
>-|-|TRBJ1-4|TRBV30
CAWSVWASGTNEKLFF
TGTGCCTGGAGTGTTTGGGCGAGTGGGACTAATGAAAAACTGTTTTTT
>-|-|TRBJ2-2|TRBV5-1
CASSFLGVSPHANTGELFF
TGCGCCAGCAGCTTTCTAGGTGTCTCCCCTCACGCGAACACCGGGGAGCTGTTTTTT
>-|-|TRBJ1-5|TRBV11-2
CASSLGTDSPQHF
TGTGCCAGCAGCCTAGGGACGGACAGTCCCCAGCATTTT
>-|TRBD2|TRBJ2-3|TRBV5-1
CASSFLGLAEKDTQYF
TGCGCCAGCAGCTTCCTGGGACTAGCGGAAAAAGATACGCAGTATTTT
>-|TRBD1|TRBJ2-3|TRBV5-6
CASSSTGTGTSTDTQYF
TGTGCCAGCAGCTCCACCGGGACAGGGACGAGCACAGATACGCAGTATTTT
>few|TRBD2|TRBJ2-5|TRBV7-7
CASSLAWGGSGAQETQYF
TGTGCTAGCAGCTTAGCTTGGGGTGGTAGCGGGGCGCAAGAGACCCAGTACTTC
>-|TRBD1|TRBJ1-1|TRBV4-3
CASSRGQENTEAFF
TGCGCCAGCAGCCGAGGACAGGAGAACACTGAAGCTTTCTTT
>-|TRBD1|TRBJ1-1|TRBV7-3
CASSLVGDSGEAFF
TGTGCCAGCAGCTTAGTCGGGGACAGCGGTGAAGCTTTCTTT
>-|TRBD2|TRBJ2-2|TRBV2
CASSEFSGGPGELFF
TGTGCCAGCAGTGAATTTAGCGGGGGCCCCGGGGAGCTGTTTTTT
>many|-|TRBJ1-3|TRBV7-2
CASSPNPGGGNTIYF
TGTGCCAGCAGCCCCAACCCCGGGGGGGGAAACACCATATATTTT
>-|-|TRBJ1-5|TRBV5-8
CASSLEFAGINQPQHF
TGTGCCAGCAGCTTGGAATTCGCAGGGATAAATCAGCCCCAGCATTTT
>-|-|TRBJ2-4|TRBV27
CASSLRSVDRTQYF
TGTGCCAGCAGTTTGAGGTCCGTGGACAGAACTCAGTACTTC
>-|-|TRBJ2-2|TRBV5-1
CASSFPPLGQNVGELFF
TGCGCCAGCAGCTTTCCCCCTCTGGGGCAAAACGTCGGGGAGCTGTTTTTT
>-|TRBD1|TRBJ2-1|TRBV4-3
CASSPGTGGYNEQFF
TGCGCCAGCAGCCCCGGGACAGGGGGCTACAATGAGCAGTTCTTC
>once|-|TRBJ2-7|TRBV7-3
CASSPGSGEQYF
TGTGCCAGCAGCCCCGGCTCGGGGGAGCAGTACTTC
>once|TRBD1|TRBJ1-4|TRBV19
CASSSTGGSNEKLFF
TGTGCCAGTAGTTCGACAGGGGGATCTAATGAAAAACTGTTTTTT
>-|TRBD2|TRBJ2-1|TRBV5-1
CASSLLEAGASYNEQFF
TGCGCCAGCAGCTTGCTGGAAGCGGGGGCGTCCTACAATGAGCAGTTCTTC
>-|-|TRBJ2-7|TRBV5-1
CASSLYGRDVDYEQYF
TGCGCCAGCAGCTTATATGGGAGAGATGTCGACTACGAGCAGTACTTC
>few|-|TRBJ1-2|TRBV4-3
CASRPGVRDGYTF
TGCGCCAGCAGACCAGGGGTGAGGGACGGCTACACCTTC
>-|-|TRBJ1-2|TRBV6-1
CASSSTANYGYTF
TGTGCCAGCAGCTCGACAGCAAACTATGGCTACACCTTC
>-|-|TRBJ2-3|TRBV5-4
CASSLEGLGTDTQYF
TGTGCCAGCAGCTTGGAAGGACTGGGCACAGATACGCAGTATTTT
>-|-|TRBJ2-4|TRBV5-1
CASSPRINSGIQYF
TGCGCCAGCAGCCCGCGGATAAATTCGGGCATTCAGTACTTC
>-|-|TRBJ1-2|TRBV9
CASSFDGGYGYTF
TGTGCCAGCAGCTTTGACGGGGGCTATGGCTACACCTTC
>-|-|TRBJ2-7|TRBV4-2
CASSQDQVGEQYF
TGTGCCAGCAGCCAAGATCAGGTTGGCGAGCAGTACTTC
>few|-|TRBJ1-1|TRBV28
CATTGNTEAFF
TGTGCCACCACGGGGAACACTGAAGCTTTCTTT
>few|-|TRBJ2-1|TRBV11-2
CASSPIGGASYNEQFF
TGTGCCAGCAGCCCCATAGGGGGGGCCTCCTACAATGAGCAGTTCTTC
>-|-|TRBJ1-5|TRBV15
CATSTDKPYSNQPQHF
TGTGCCACCAGCACTGACAAGCCATATAGCAATCAGCCCCAGCATTTT
>few|-|TRBJ1-1|TRBV7-9
CASSSGGLEAFF
TGTGCCAGCAGCTCCGGGGGGCTGGAAGCTTTCTTT
>-|TRBD2|TRBJ2-7|TRBV7-2
CASTPGGGINEQYF
TGTGCCAGCACCCCCGGGGGGGGCATCAACGAGCAGTACTTC
>-|-|TRBJ1-1|TRBV6-5
CASSEQGETEAFF
TGTGCCAGCAGCGAACAAGGGGAAACTGAAGCTTTCTTT
>many|TRBD1|TRBJ1-5|TRBV7-9
CASSLASGGEGQPQHF
TGTGCCAGCAGCTTAGCGTCAGGGGGAGAGGGTCAGCCCCAGCATTTT
>few|-|TRBJ2-7|TRBV9
CASSVDIGVDEQYF
TGTGCCAGCAGCGTAGATATAGGGGTGGACGAGCAGTACTTC
>once|TRBD1|TRBJ1-2|TRBV28
CATRQAGTGGDGYTF
TGTGCCACACGACAAGCCGGGACAGGGGGCGATGGCTACACCTTC
>-|TRBD1|TRBJ1-1|TRBV28
CASSLPTGGYMNTEAFF
TGTGCCAGCAGTTTACCTACAGGGGGCTATATGAACACTGAAGCTTTCTTT
>few|-|TRBJ1-2|TRBV6-1
CASRIGTSFGYTF
TGTGCCAGCAGGATAGGGACATCTTTTGGCTACACCTTC
>-|TRBD2|TRBJ2-2|TRBV7-2
CASSPWTSSTGELFF
TGTGCCAGCAGCCCTTGGACTAGTAGCACCGGGGAGCTGTTTTTT
>-|-|TRBJ1-3|TRBV2
CASSGRLWEGNTIYF
TGTGCCAGCAGTGGTCGTCTTTGGGAGGGAAACACCATATATTTT
>-|-|TRBJ1-5|TRBV27
CASSFGGAQPQHF
TGTGCCAGCAGTTTCGGGGGGGCCCAGCCCCAGCATTTT